This T cell receptor beta chain was recovered during a study of cytomegalovirus exposure and HLA in healthy donors. As for the study in general: There were about 85 million unique TCRs (from HLA-typed donors) in an early data release. The study, taken as a whole, reports: There were some public TCRs occurring in many donors, but most TCR sequences were rare.

Remarks on this clone: Its target is not known.

Every donor was a healthy person donating bone marrow. With 60 Vbeta and 13 Jbeta primers, the PCR was carried out. The repertoire was sequenced with immunoSEQ multiplex PCR; TCRdb's copy has only in-frame clones and lacks some. The sample totals fewer than 150,000 clones. Sequenced material: PBMCs. The sequence came from a man aged 18 to 29 in good health and CMV-seronegative.

CDR3 protein: CASSVSTGTSGGDEQYF. The CDR3 coding sequence is TGTGCCAGCAGCGTCAGTACCGGGACTAGCGGGGGGGACGAGCAGTACTTC. The rearrangement uses TRBV9 and TRBJ2-7; 16 bases are a match to TRBD2. Germline lookup yields CDR1 SGDLS and CDR2 YYNGEE. With V trimmed by 2 bases and J by 5 bases, 7 bases remained unmatched. CDR3 length equals 17 residues.